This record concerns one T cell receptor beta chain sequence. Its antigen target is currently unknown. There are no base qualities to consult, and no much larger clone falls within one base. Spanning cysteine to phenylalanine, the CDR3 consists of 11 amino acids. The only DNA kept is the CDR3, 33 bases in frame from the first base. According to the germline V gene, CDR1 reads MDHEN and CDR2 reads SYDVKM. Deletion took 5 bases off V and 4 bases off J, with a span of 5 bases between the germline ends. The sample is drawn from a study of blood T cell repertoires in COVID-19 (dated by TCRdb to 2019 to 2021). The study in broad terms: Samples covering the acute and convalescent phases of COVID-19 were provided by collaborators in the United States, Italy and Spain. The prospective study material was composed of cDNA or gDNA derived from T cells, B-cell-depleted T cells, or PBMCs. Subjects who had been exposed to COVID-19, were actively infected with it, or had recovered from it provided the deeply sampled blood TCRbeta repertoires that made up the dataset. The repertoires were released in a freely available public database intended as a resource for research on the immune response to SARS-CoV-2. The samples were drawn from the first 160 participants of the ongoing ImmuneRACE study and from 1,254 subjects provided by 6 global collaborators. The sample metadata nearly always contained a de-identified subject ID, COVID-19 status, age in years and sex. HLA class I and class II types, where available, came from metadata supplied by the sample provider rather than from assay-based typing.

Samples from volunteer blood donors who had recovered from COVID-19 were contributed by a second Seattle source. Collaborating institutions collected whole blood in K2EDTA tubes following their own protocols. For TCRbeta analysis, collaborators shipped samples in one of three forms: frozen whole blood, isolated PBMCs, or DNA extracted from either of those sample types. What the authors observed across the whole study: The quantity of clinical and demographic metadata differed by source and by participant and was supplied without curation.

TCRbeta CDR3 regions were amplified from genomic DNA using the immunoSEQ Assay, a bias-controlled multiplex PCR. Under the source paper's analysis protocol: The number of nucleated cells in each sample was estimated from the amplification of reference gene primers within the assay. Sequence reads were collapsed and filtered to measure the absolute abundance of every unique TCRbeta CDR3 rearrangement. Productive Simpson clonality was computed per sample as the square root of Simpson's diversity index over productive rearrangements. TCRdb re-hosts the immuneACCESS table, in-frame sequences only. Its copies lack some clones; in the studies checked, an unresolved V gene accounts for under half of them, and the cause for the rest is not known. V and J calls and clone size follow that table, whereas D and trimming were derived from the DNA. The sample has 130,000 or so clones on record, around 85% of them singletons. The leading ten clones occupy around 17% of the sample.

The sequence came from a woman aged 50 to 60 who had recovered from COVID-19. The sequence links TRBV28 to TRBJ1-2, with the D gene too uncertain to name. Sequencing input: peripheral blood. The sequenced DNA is TGTGCCAGCAGTACATTCTATGGCTACACCTTC. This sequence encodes CASSTFYGYTF.